The following is a TCR beta chain sequence with its context. Trimming cost V 5 bases and J 2 bases; bases outside gene matches: 6. The CDR3 runs to 14 residues. CDR1 and CDR2 from the germline V gene are SEHNR and FQNEAQ (reference sequence). The data originate from a study of blood T cells in healthy people across ages. For the second PCR, which ran for about 7 to 11 cycles, a sample-barcoded 5' primer and a J-beta primer mix were used. TCRdb recomputed calls from the 5' RACE reads with MiXCR, one row per CDR3 protein. The table records over 700,000 distinct CDR3 sequences, about 25% of them present only once. The same sample was also studied in work on T cells of mothers and their children.

This chain joins TRBV7-9 and TRBJ2-7; 7 bases line up with TRBD1. The receptor was derived from a boy aged 5-17 years in good health. Sample: blood. The CDR3 DNA reads as TGTGCCAGCAGCAGGACAGGTCGTGCCTACGAGCAGTACTTC. It translates to CASSRTGRAYEQYF. Based on the CDR3 plus reference TRBV7-9 and TRBJ2-7, the full variable domain is DTGVSQNPRHKITKRGQNVTFRCDPISEHNRLYWYRQTLGQGPEFLTYFQNEAQLEKSRLLSDRFSAERPKGSFSTLEIQRTEQGDSAMYLCASSRTGRAYEQYFGPGTRLTVT.